What follows are 29 T cell receptor beta chains derived from one specimen sequenced in a study of tumor and adjacent non-tumor tissue in lung cancer (dated by TCRdb to 2017 to 2018). Receptors were amplified or captured by multiplex PCR. The reads were generated on an Illumina HiSeq 2500. TCRbeta libraries were constructed through three rounds of nested PCR with primers (Table S4) according to protocols adapted from ARM-PCR. The public reads were run again by TCRdb, first through fastp at Q25 and then through MiXCR, and only productive beta chains were kept. Under each unique CDR3 protein, matching rows form one entry showing the most common genes and DNA. The sample contains 60,000 to 70,000 distinct CDR3 sequences, more than 75% of them found a single time. The biggest ten clones account for around 43% of the sample. RNA was isolated from bulk, unsorted tissue, and RNA quality was assessed with a NanoDrop ND-1000 and an Agilent 2100. Normal lung samples were distant non-tumor tissue taken more than 3 cm from the tumor edge.

The sequenced sample was distant non-tumor lung tissue. Receptor source: a man aged 60 to 69 with non-small cell lung cancer.

The chain combines TRBV11-1 with TRBJ2-1, with D uncertain. In germline, CDR1 is SGHAT, CDR2 FQDESV (reference sequence). This CDR3 spans 15 amino acids. The CDR3 coding sequence is TGTGTCTGCAGCCACAGCTGTAGCTCCTACAATGAGCAGTTCTTC. Translating it yields CVCSHSCSSYNEQFF.

This rearrangement joins TRBV6-2 or TRBV6-3 to TRBJ2-3; 8 nucleotides match TRBD2. The trim removed 6 bases at V and 2 bases at J, leaving 4 bases unmatched. CDR3 size: 14 residues. Germline V gives CDR1 MNHEY, CDR2 SVGEGT. CDR3 amino acids: CASSPLADTDTQYF. CDR3 nucleotides: TGTGCCAGCAGCCCACTAGCGGACACAGATACGCAGTATTTT.

This clonotype was seen once. A junction end diverges from the germline sequence, so it may reflect a read error. This chain uses TRBV6-1 with TRBJ2-1; 13 bases are shared with TRBD2. The CDR3 consists of 17 residues. CDR1 is MNHNS and CDR2 is SASEGT in the germline V gene. Here the CDR3 reads CASSFTGTSGKGQEQFF. Here the CDR3 DNA reads TGCGCCAGCAGTTTCACCGGGACTAGCGGGAAAGGTCAAGAGCAGTTCTTC.

This clonotype came up once. With a much larger clone just one base away, this may be a read error. This chain links TRBV7-9 with TRBJ2-3; the D gene is possibly TRBD2 (6 bases). CDR3 length: 18 amino acids. The V and J ends lost 1 base and 0 bases respectively, with 17 bases between them. Germline CDR1 is SEHNR and CDR2 is FQNEAQ (reference sequence). This CDR3 reads CASSLGASVLASTDTQYF. The CDR3 DNA reads TGTGCCAGCAGCTTAGGGGCTAGCGTTCTTGCTAGCACAGATACGCAGTATTTT. The variable domain in full, with the rest retrieved from reference TRBV7-9 and TRBJ2-3, is DTGVSQNPRHKITKRGQNVTFRCDPISEHNRLYWYRQTLGQGPEFLTYFQNEAQLEKSRLLSDRFSAERPKGSFSTLEIQRTEQGDSAMYLCASSLGASVLASTDTQYFGPGTRLTVL.

With regard to this clonotype: A read error may account for a junction end that differs from germline. This sequence joins TRBV5-5 and TRBJ2-7, with D perhaps being TRBD1 or TRBD2 (5 bases each). CDR3 size: 18 residues. Germline CDR1 reads SGHKS; CDR2 reads YYEKEE (reference sequence). CDR3 sequence: CVSSPLGSFGTDFHEQYF. In DNA, the CDR3 is TGTGTCAGCAGCCCGCTTGGGTCGTTCGGGACGGATTTTCATGAGCAGTACTTC.

The chain couples TRBV12-3 or TRBV12-4 to TRBJ2-1, with 13 nucleotides matching TRBD2. V shed 6 bases and J 8 bases; nucleotides not matched to a gene: 13. The CDR3 totals 17 residues. The CDR3 spells CASRSTWTSGSAYEQFF. The CDR3 DNA is TGTGCCAGCAGGTCAACCTGGACTAGCGGGAGCGCATATGAGCAGTTCTTC.

About this clonotype: As the CDR3 is not closed by the conserved phenylalanine or tryptophan, this likely results from a read error. The chain employs TRBV29-1 and TRBJ2-5, with 9 nucleotides matching TRBD1. Germline CDR1 and CDR2: SQVTM and ANQGSEA. J lost 4 bases, V lost 7 bases, and 13 bases had no gene match. The CDR3 loop spans 15 amino acids. As DNA, the CDR3 is TGCAGCGCAATCGGACAGGGGCGCCTAGGAGAGACCCAGTACTCC. Translating gives CSAIGQGRLGETQYS.

Worth noting for this clonotype: An end of the junction does not agree with germline; a read error may underlie this. V gene TRBV29-1 combines with J gene TRBJ1-4; the D is unclear. Germline assignment: CDR1 SQVTM and CDR2 ANQGSEA. CDR3 length: 14 residues. The CDR3: CSVETGIGYEKLLF. CDR3 nucleotides: TGCAGCGTTGAAACTGGGATAGGGTATGAAAAACTCTTATTT.

Worth noting for this clonotype: Mismatch with germline at one junction end may stem from a read error. The chain employs TRBV6-5 and TRBJ2-1; no firm D call. Germline V gene lookup returns CDR1 MNHEY and CDR2 SVGAGI. This CDR3 contains 17 residues. CDR3 region: CASSFPSRLISYNEQFF. The CDR3 DNA reads TGTGCAAGCAGTTTTCCCAGCCGACTGATTTCCTACAATGAGCAGTTCTTC.

In the case of this clonotype: The junction shows a germline mismatch at one end, possibly a read error. The chain has TRBV2 and TRBJ2-3, with a weak D call TRBD1 (6 bases). This CDR3 is 14 amino acids long. Germline V gene lookup returns CDR1 SNHLY and CDR2 FYNNEI. This CDR3 reads CANSVSARTDMQYF. CDR3 nucleotide sequence: TGTGCCAACAGTGTAAGCGCTCGGACAGATATGCAGTATTTT.

The genes are TRBV6-5 and TRBJ2-7; TRBD1 matches 9 bases. This CDR3 comprises 15 residues. V dropped 4 bases and J dropped 3; count of bases not matched to a gene: 7. Germline CDR1 MNHEY, CDR2 SVGAGI. The CDR3 region is CASSFGDRDIYEQYF. The CDR3 DNA follows: TGTGCCAGCAGTTTCGGGGACAGGGACATCTACGAGCAGTACTTC.

Remarks on this clonotype: Relative to the germline gene, one junction end is altered; a read error may explain this. The chain has TRBV5-5 and TRBJ2-7; 7 bases are a match to TRBD2. The CDR3 runs to 16 residues. CDR1 SGHKS and CDR2 YYEKEE come from the germline V gene (reference sequence). In DNA form, the CDR3 reads TGTGCCAGCAACAAAAATCCGGGACTAACCACCTACGAGCAGTGCTTC. It yields the protein CASNKNPGLTTYEQCF.

A remark on this clonotype: One junction end does not reproduce the germline sequence, and a read error may be involved. The chain joins TRBV7-9 to TRBJ2-4; 7 nucleotides line up with TRBD2. Per the germline V gene, CDR1 is SEHNR and CDR2 is FQNEAQ (reference sequence). The CDR3 totals 19 residues. As DNA, the CDR3 is TGTGCGAGCAGCGCACCCAGTCCTAGAGCGGGACTAACCAAAAACATTCAGTATTTC. This sequence encodes CASSAPSPRAGLTKNIQYF.

Remarks on this clonotype: Germline is not matched at one junction end, which may reflect a read error. The J gene is TRBJ2-1, the V gene TRBV12-3 or TRBV12-4, with TRBD2 as a possible D gene (5 bases). The length of the CDR3 is 15 residues. For the CDR3, the DNA is TGTGCCAGGAGTCTCTCGGGGATCTCCTACAAAGAGCAGTTCTTC. It yields the protein CARSLSGISYKEQFF.

Comment on this clonotype: Mismatch with germline at one junction end may stem from a read error. The genes are TRBV29-1 and TRBJ2-1; possibly TRBD1 or TRBD2 for D (5 bases each). This CDR3 has 16 residues. CDR1 and CDR2 (germline): SQVTM, ANQGSEA. The CDR3 bases are TGCAGCGTTGATGTCCCGGCCGGGACGGGGTTCAATGAGCAGTTCTTT. Its translation is CSVDVPAGTGFNEQFF.

Concerning this clonotype: At one of its ends the junction is not consistent with the germline gene, which may arise from a read error. V is TRBV14 and J is TRBJ2-5; D may be TRBD2 (5 bases). This CDR3 is built from 14 residues. Germline V CDR1 and CDR2: SGHDN, FVKESK. CDR3 residues: CASGQLRGQETQYF. CDR3 bases: TGTGCCAGCGGCCAACTCCGGGGCCAAGAGACCCAGTACTTC.

With regard to this clonotype: The junction differs from germline at one of its ends, possibly a read error. CDR3 coding DNA: TGCAACGTTGAGGCGGGAGGCTCCGATCAGTACTTC. Amino acids: CNVEAGGSDQYF. The rearrangement uses TRBV29-1 and TRBJ2-7; TRBD2 matches at 8 bases. The CDR3 contains 12 residues. The germline V gene has CDR1 SQVTM and CDR2 ANQGSEA.

A word on this clonotype: One junction end does not reproduce the germline sequence, and a read error may be involved. This sequence joins TRBV5-6 and TRBJ1-2; D not resolved. Germline values: CDR1 SGHDT, CDR2 YYEEEE. This CDR3 contains 14 residues. DNA of the CDR3: TGTGTCAGCAGCCTTGACACGCCCTACTATGACTACACCTTC. Translation: CVSSLDTPYYDYTF.

This clonotype was found a few times. Given the absence of the conserved phenylalanine or tryptophan at the CDR3 end, a read error is likely. The chain employs TRBV11-1 and TRBJ2-2; maybe TRBD2 (5 bases). Per the germline V gene, CDR1 is SGHAT and CDR2 is FQDESV (reference sequence). CDR3 length: 14 residues. V was trimmed by 3 bases and J by 5 bases, leaving 10 bases between them. DNA for the CDR3: TGTGCCAGCAGCTTGACTATCGGGACCGGGGAGCTGTTTTAT. Its translation: CASSLTIGTGELFY.

As concerns this clonotype: This CDR3 fails to terminate in the conserved phenylalanine or tryptophan, so it likely reflects a read error. The gene calls are TRBV6-1 and TRBJ1-6; D unresolved. Per the germline V gene, CDR1 is MNHNS and CDR2 is SASEGT. The CDR3 has 12 residues. CDR3: CASSDRRSLLHS. In nucleotides, the CDR3 is TGTGCCAGCAGTGACCGACGTTCACTCCTCCACTCT.

Remarks on this clonotype: Relative to the germline gene, one junction end is altered; a read error may explain this. J is TRBJ2-3 and V is TRBV10-3, with D possibly matching TRBD1 (6 bases). The J call is doubtful: the DNA matches TRBJ1-5 better. CDR3 size: 14 residues. Germline V lookup: CDR1 ENHRY, CDR2 SYGVKD. Here the CDR3 reads CVISEGGPIDTQHF. The CDR3 DNA is TGTGTCATCAGTGAGGGGGGTCCCATAGATACGCAGCATTTT.

Turning to this clonotype: A read error is possible here, since a much larger clone lies one base away. The chain uses TRBV28 and TRBJ2-5; D is perhaps TRBD1 (5 bases). This CDR3 spans 12 amino acids. Per the germline V gene, CDR1 is MDHEN and CDR2 is SYDVKM. In DNA form, the CDR3 reads TGTGCCACCAGTTTCCAGGGTCAGACCCAGTACTTC. Amino acid sequence: CATSFQGQTQYF.

Details on this clonotype: The junction departs from the called germline gene at one end, perhaps through a read error. The V call is TRBV11-1, the J call TRBJ2-1; D is possibly TRBD1 (5 bases). Germline V gene sequence: CDR1 SGHAT, CDR2 FQDESV (reference sequence). This CDR3 is built from 15 residues. The DNA of the CDR3 is TGTACCAGCAACCCCGCAAGGGTGTTGGACAATGAGGAGTTCTTC. Its translation is CTSNPARVLDNEEFF.

On this clonotype itself: The conserved closing phenylalanine or tryptophan is absent in this CDR3, likely reflecting a read error. The chain couples TRBV29-1 to TRBJ2-7; 9 nucleotides align to TRBD1. This CDR3 has 15 residues. Germline V gene sequence: CDR1 SQVTM, CDR2 ANQGSEA. CDR3: CGATRGGQGSREQYI. DNA of the CDR3: TGCGGCGCAACAAGGGGGGGACAGGGTTCCCGCGAACAGTACATC.

This chain links TRBV29-1 with TRBJ2-7, with 9 bases aligning to TRBD1. The CDR3 contains 15 residues. With V trimmed by 7 bases and J by 5 bases, 15 bases remained unmatched. CDR1 is SQVTM and CDR2 is ANQGSEA in the germline V gene. The CDR3 spells CSATKGGQGFHEQYF. CDR3 nucleotide sequence: TGCAGCGCAACAAAAGGGGGACAGGGTTTCCACGAGCAGTACTTC.

Points on this clonotype: Germline and junction disagree at one end, which may indicate a read error. This sequence joins TRBV11-1 and TRBJ2-1, with D tentatively TRBD2 (6 bases). Germline V gives CDR1 SGHAT, CDR2 FQDESV (reference sequence). The CDR3 covers 16 residues. The CDR3 DNA reads as TGTACCAGCAACTCCTCTTTCGGGGGAACCTACAATGAGCAGTTCTTC. Protein sequence: CTSNSSFGGTYNEQFF.

Concerning this clonotype: At one end, the junction sequence differs from germline, possibly due to a read error. The chain carries TRBV4-1 and TRBJ2-7; D possibly corresponds to TRBD2 (5 bases). The CDR3 has 15 residues. CDR1 MGHRA and CDR2 YSYEKL come from the germline V gene. CDR3 loop: CASSLLVGAGYEQYF. For the CDR3, the DNA is TGCGCCAGTAGCCTGTTAGTGGGAGCCGGATACGAGCAGTACTTC.

As regards this clonotype: The junction differs from germline at one of its ends, possibly a read error. V usage is TRBV5-1 and J usage is TRBJ2-5; D possibly corresponds to TRBD1 (5 bases). This CDR3 is built from 15 residues. Germline CDR1 reads SGHRS; CDR2 reads YFSETQ. Here the CDR3 reads CARSLSSGFQETQYF. The CDR3 DNA is TGCGCCAGAAGCTTGAGTTCAGGGTTCCAAGAGACCCAGTACTTC. The full variable domain, with the rest looked up from reference TRBV5-1 and TRBJ2-5, is KAGVTQTPRYLIKTRGQQVTLSCSPISGHRSVSWYQQTPGQGLQFLFEYFSETQRNKGNFPGRFSGRQFSNSRSEMNVSTLELGDSALYLCARSLSSGFQETQYFGPGTRLLVL.

As concerns this clonotype: A much larger clone lies one base from this, so it may be a read error. The rearrangement uses TRBV18 and TRBJ2-1, with 9 bases matching TRBD1. The CDR3 has 16 amino acids. Germline V CDR1 and CDR2: KGHSH, LQKENI. CDR3 amino acids: CASSPREGTGYNEQLF. CDR3 nucleotides: TGTGCCAGCTCACCGCGCGAAGGGACAGGGTACAATGAGCAGCTCTTC.